These 9 T cell receptor beta chains were sequenced from one sample in a study of shared clonotypes between healthy human individuals. This table comes from immunoSEQ multiplex PCR, and its TCRdb copy is limited to in-frame clones, with some not included. The sample yields 2 million to 2.5 million clones, around 92% seen once. What was sequenced was naive CD4+ T cells from PBMCs. Subset meaning: CD45RA+ positively selected. These receptors all come from a man aged 18 to 30 in good health. Some clones in this sample may be carry-over from other donors' samples.

The chain uses TRBV5-4 and TRBJ2-7; D call uncertain. Germline CDR1 is SGHNT and CDR2 is YYREEE (reference sequence). V gave up 0 bases and J gave up 3 bases, with 10 bases separating them. This CDR3 contains 14 residues. The CDR3 sequence: CASSLGSSSYEQYF. CDR3 nucleotides: TGTGCCAGCAGCTTGGGTTCCTCCAGCTACGAGCAGTACTTC.

A single count supports this clone. The CDR3 loop reads CASSFNGGTEAFF. In nucleotides, the CDR3 is TGTGCCAGCAGCTTTAACGGCGGAACTGAAGCTTTCTTT. This chain links TRBV11-2 with TRBJ1-1; D unresolved. V shed 3 bases and J shed 5 bases, with 10 bases lying between them. CDR1 and CDR2 (germline): SGHAT, FQNNGV. CDR3 length: 13 residues.

The chain employs TRBV23-1 and TRBJ2-7; D is perhaps TRBD2 (5 bases). Being an ORF, TRBV23-1 has a function that is uncertain. V shed 0 bases and J shed 0 bases, with 33 bases lying between them. This CDR3 is 23 amino acids long. CDR3: CASSQSKIPSSGSHYRSSYEQYF. The CDR3 DNA follows: TGCGCCAGCAGTCAATCCAAAATCCCCTCGAGCGGTTCGCACTACCGTAGCTCCTACGAGCAGTACTTC.

The chain uses TRBV7-2 and TRBJ2-6; weak D call: TRBD1 (6 bases). V lost 5 bases and J lost 0, with 8 bases in between. CDR1 SGHTA and CDR2 FQGNSA come from the germline V gene. This CDR3 region has 15 residues. CDR3 sequence reads: CASSEQGSGANVLTF. CDR3 nucleotide sequence: TGTGCCAGCAGCGAACAGGGCTCTGGGGCCAACGTCCTGACTTTC.

The chain recombines TRBV7-9 with TRBJ2-7; D possibly matches TRBD1 or TRBD2 (6 bases each). The germline V gene has CDR1 SEHNR and CDR2 FQNEAQ (reference sequence). This CDR3 has 15 residues. The germline V and J ends were trimmed by 5 bases and 3 bases, with 17 bases remaining between them. Written as DNA, the CDR3 is TGTGCCAGCAGCCGGGGTGGGGGGCGACGCTACGAGCAGTACTTC. Amino acid sequence: CASSRGGGRRYEQYF.

This clone is a singleton in its sample. This chain links TRBV5-6 with TRBJ2-5; D not certain. The V and J ends lost 0 bases and 1 base respectively, with 4 bases between them. CDR1 SGHDT and CDR2 YYEEEE come from the germline V gene. CDR3 length: 13 amino acids. CDR3: CASSLGFQETQYF. DNA for the CDR3: TGTGCCAGCAGCTTGGGCTTCCAAGAGACCCAGTACTTC.

The V call is TRBV20-1, the J call TRBJ1-2, with unresolved D. Trimming stripped 6 bases from V and 7 bases from J, with 9 bases between. Germline CDR1 is DFQATT and CDR2 is SNEGSKA (reference sequence). The CDR3 loop spans 10 amino acids. CDR3 amino acids: CSARTPGYTF. The CDR3 DNA reads as TGCAGTGCACGGACGCCTGGCTACACCTTC.

V gene TRBV2 combines with J gene TRBJ2-5, with 10 bases that match TRBD2. The closer fit of TRBJ2-7 to the DNA end suggests the J call may be wrong. Germline V gene lookup returns CDR1 SNHLY and CDR2 FYNNEI. This CDR3 region has 16 residues. CDR3 loop: CASSVKRTSGPYEQYF. In DNA form, the CDR3 reads TGTGCCAGCAGTGTGAAAAGGACTAGCGGCCCCTACGAGCAGTACTTC.

The chain has TRBV7-9 and TRBJ2-3; D perhaps matches TRBD2 (6 bases). Trimming removed 6 bases at V and 5 bases at J, with 12 bases between. CDR3 length equals 13 residues. Germline V CDR1 and CDR2: SEHNR, FQNEAQ (reference sequence). The CDR3 loop reads CASSPTGVDTQYF. The CDR3 DNA follows: TGTGCCAGCAGTCCCACGGGAGTAGATACGCAGTATTTT.